This T cell receptor beta chain was sequenced for a study of T cell repertoires in cytomegalovirus infection. Study at large: It can be stated that public TCR beta signatures indicated CMV infection as well as a matching HLA type.

V trimming: 6 bases; J trimming: 5 bases; junction bases outside the gene matches: 10. The CDR3 is made up of 16 amino acids. A single record per CDR3 protein comes from TCRdb applying MiXCR to the reads. The sample contains more than 350,000 distinct CDR3 sequences, about 33% of which appear only once. Findings of the study overall: The cumulative frequency of public TCR beta families distinguished individuals who carried CMV together with the relevant HLA. Within the response measured ex vivo, HLA-C-restricted CMV-specific TCR beta clonotypes were dominant.

Points on this clonotype: The antigen is unknown.

The receptor was isolated from a human donor in good health (CMV status not recorded). Some clones in this sample may be carry-over from other donors' samples. The sequenced material came from PBMCs. The chain is built from TRBV12-3 or TRBV12-4 and TRBJ2-2; 9 bases line up with TRBD2. The DNA for the CDR3 is TGTGCCAGCAGCCCCTACGGGGCGGGGGGGACCGGGGAGCTGTTTTTT. Translating gives CASSPYGAGGTGELFF.